The present T cell receptor (beta chain) was sequenced within a study of T cell changes during pregnancy in multiple sclerosis. Profiled with immunoSEQ multiplex PCR; TCRdb holds only in-frame clones, not every one. The repertoire holds about 75,000 clones, with around nine tenths as singletons. This specimen was CD4+ T cells from peripheral blood mononuclear cells, taken before pregnancy. The TCR comes from a female donor with multiple sclerosis, enrolled in a pregnancy study.

The CDR3 DNA sequence: TGTGCCAGCAGAGGGACAGGGGGCTTAAGGGGCTACACCTTC. Amino acids: CASRGTGGLRGYTF. The chain links TRBV27 to TRBJ1-2, with TRBD1 matching 12 bases. V shed 6 bases, J shed 8 bases, and the junction held 7 bases outside the gene matches. This CDR3 is built from 14 residues. CDR1 and CDR2 (germline): MNHEY, SMNVEV (reference sequence).